Below are 12 T cell receptor beta chains sequenced from a single sample in a study of blood T cell repertoires in COVID-19. The data were produced by immunoSEQ multiplex PCR, yet TCRdb's version contains in-frame clones alone and is incomplete. The sample includes roughly 70,000 clones, approximately 90% seen only once; the top ten take about 1.4%. Sequenced input: peripheral blood. The receptors here all came from a human donor in a cohort sampled during active COVID-19.

This chain links TRBV1 with TRBJ2-5; TRBD2 is the table's D call, not checked against the DNA. TRBV1 is classified as a pseudogene. This CDR3 has 19 amino acids. The CDR3 sequence: CTSSQDKLAGGPVKETQYF. The CDR3 bases are TGCACCAGCAGCCAAGATAAACTAGCGGGAGGGCCTGTAAAGGAGACCCAGTACTTC.

This clone was detected only a few times. The chain uses TRBV6-5 and TRBJ2-7; D possibly corresponds to TRBD2 (5 bases). The CDR3 runs to 11 residues. V lost 6 bases and J 6 bases, leaving 9 bases between the germline ends. Germline V gene lookup returns CDR1 MNHEY and CDR2 SVGAGI. The CDR3 spells CASRAGGEQYF. CDR3 nucleotides: TGTGCCAGCAGGGCGGGCGGCGAGCAGTACTTC.

The gene calls are TRBV7-2 and TRBJ2-5; TRBD2 aligns across 7 bases. CDR1 SGHTA and CDR2 FQGNSA come from the germline V gene. The V segment lost 1 base and the J segment 2 bases; nucleotides outside the gene matches: 7. CDR3 size: 16 residues. The CDR3 region has the DNA TGTGCCAGCAGCTTAGTAAGCGCGGGAGTACAAGAGACCCAGTACTTC. It yields the protein CASSLVSAGVQETQYF.

V usage is TRBV11-2 and J usage is TRBJ2-7, with 7 bases lining up with TRBD1. J gave up 7 bases and V 5 bases, and 17 bases lay outside the gene matches. The CDR3 consists of 16 residues. Germline CDR1 reads SGHAT; CDR2 reads FQNNGV. The CDR3 reads CASSPYRGLGTGEQYV. For the CDR3, the DNA is TGTGCCAGCAGCCCCTACAGGGGATTAGGGACGGGGGAGCAGTACGTC.

The chain links TRBV27 to TRBJ1-2, with 7 bases aligning to TRBD1. This CDR3 has 14 residues. Germline V gene data show CDR1 as MNHEY and CDR2 as SMNVEV (reference sequence). V shed 6 bases and J 4 bases; nucleotides not matched to a gene: 8. The CDR3 is CASSPGQAVYGYTF. The CDR3 coding sequence is TGTGCCAGCAGCCCCGGACAGGCCGTCTATGGCTACACCTTC.

The V call is TRBV2, the J call TRBJ1-3, with D hard to call. The CDR3 runs 17 residues. V lost 4 bases and J 0 bases, leaving 16 bases between the germline ends. Germline V gives CDR1 SNHLY, CDR2 FYNNEI. The CDR3, as DNA: TGTGCCAGCAGTGTTGAGAAGGGAGGACTCTCTGGAAACACCATATATTTT. Translated, it gives CASSVEKGGLSGNTIYF.

The gene calls are TRBV27 and TRBJ2-2; TRBD1 matches 7 bases. Germline V gives CDR1 MNHEY, CDR2 SMNVEV (reference sequence). V gave up 6 bases and J gave up 6 bases; unmatched junction bases: 4. The CDR3 has 13 residues. CDR3 in amino acids: CASRRTGAGELFF. The CDR3 DNA sequence: TGTGCCAGCAGAAGGACAGGAGCCGGGGAGCTGTTTTTT.

In its sample, this clone was seen once. The chain recombines TRBV5-6 with TRBJ1-4; D may be TRBD1 (5 bases). Deletions cut 4 bases from V and 10 bases from J, with 17 bases between. The CDR3 runs to 14 residues. Looked up from germline, CDR1 is SGHDT and CDR2 is YYEEEE. The CDR3 here is CASSPQSAGGKLFF. The CDR3 DNA follows: TGTGCCAGCAGCCCCCAATCGGCGGGGGGAAAACTGTTTTTT.

There are a few counts of this clone. This chain connects TRBV5-6 to TRBJ1-2; D gene ambiguous. The germline V and J ends were trimmed by 6 bases and 1 base, with 4 bases remaining between them. The CDR3 is 11 amino acids. Germline loops: CDR1 SGHDT, CDR2 YYEEEE. In nucleotides, the CDR3 is TGTGCCAGCAAGAGTAACTATGGCTACACCTTC. It translates to CASKSNYGYTF. The whole variable domain, filled in from reference TRBV5-6 and TRBJ1-2, reads DAGVTQSPTHLIKTRGQQVTLRCSPKSGHDTVSWYQQALGQGPQFIFQYYEEEERQRGNFPDRFSGHQFPNYSSELNVNALLLGDSALYLCASKSNYGYTFGSGTRLTVV.

The CDR3 nucleotides read TGCAGTGCAGCGGGGGGGGGTGAGCAGTTCTTC. This translates into CSAAGGGEQFF. The chain combines TRBV20-1 with TRBJ2-1; TRBD2 aligns across 10 bases. With V trimmed by 6 bases and J by 9 bases, 2 bases remained unmatched. Looked up from germline, CDR1 is DFQATT and CDR2 is SNEGSKA (reference sequence). This CDR3 contains 11 residues.

J is TRBJ2-2 and V is TRBV2; 8 nucleotides agree with TRBD2. The CDR3 runs to 16 residues. The germline CDR1 and CDR2 sequences are SNHLY and FYNNEI. The J segment lost 3 bases and the V segment lost 8 bases, leaving 11 bases of the junction unmatched. The CDR3 reads CASGRSGGPYTGELFF. DNA of the CDR3: TGTGCCAGCGGAAGATCGGGGGGGCCATACACCGGGGAGCTGTTTTTT.

This chain uses TRBV9 with TRBJ2-4; 11 bases map to TRBD2. The V and J ends lost 0 bases and 6 bases, in that order; junction bases with no gene match: 5. The V gene's germline CDR1 is SGDLS and CDR2 YYNGEE. The CDR3 has 16 amino acids. The CDR3 sequence: CASSVELAGAVNIQYF. The CDR3 DNA follows: TGTGCCAGCAGCGTAGAACTAGCGGGAGCGGTAAACATTCAGTACTTC.